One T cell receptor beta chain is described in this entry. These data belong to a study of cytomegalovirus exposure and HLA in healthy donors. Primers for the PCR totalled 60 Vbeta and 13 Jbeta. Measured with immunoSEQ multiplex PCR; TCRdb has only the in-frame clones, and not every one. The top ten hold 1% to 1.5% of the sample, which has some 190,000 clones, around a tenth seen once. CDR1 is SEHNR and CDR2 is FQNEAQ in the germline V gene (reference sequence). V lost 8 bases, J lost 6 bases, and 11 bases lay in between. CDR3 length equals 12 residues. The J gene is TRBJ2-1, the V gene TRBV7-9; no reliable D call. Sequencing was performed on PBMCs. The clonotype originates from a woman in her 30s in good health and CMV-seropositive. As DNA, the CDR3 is TGTGCCAGCGAGGCTGAGGCCAATGAGCAGTTCTTC. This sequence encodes CASEAEANEQFF.